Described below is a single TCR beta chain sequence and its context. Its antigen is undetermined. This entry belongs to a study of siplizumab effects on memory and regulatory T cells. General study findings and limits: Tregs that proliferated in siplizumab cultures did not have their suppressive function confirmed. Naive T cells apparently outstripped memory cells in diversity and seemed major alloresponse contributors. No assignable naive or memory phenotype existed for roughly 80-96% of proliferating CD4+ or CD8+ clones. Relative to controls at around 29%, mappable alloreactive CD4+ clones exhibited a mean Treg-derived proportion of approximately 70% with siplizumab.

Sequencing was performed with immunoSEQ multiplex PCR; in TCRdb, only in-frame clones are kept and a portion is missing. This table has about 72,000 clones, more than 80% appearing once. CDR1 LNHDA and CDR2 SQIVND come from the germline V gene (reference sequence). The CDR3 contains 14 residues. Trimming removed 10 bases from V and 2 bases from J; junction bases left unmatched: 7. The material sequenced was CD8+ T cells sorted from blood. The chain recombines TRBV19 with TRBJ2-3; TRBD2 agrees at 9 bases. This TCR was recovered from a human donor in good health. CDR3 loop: CATTSGGSTDTQYF. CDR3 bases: TGTGCCACTACGAGCGGGGGGTCCACAGATACGCAGTATTTT.